The rows below give T cell receptor beta chains drawn from one sample of a study of T cells in Graves' hyperthyroidism and ophthalmopathy. TCRdb analysed the multiplex PCR reads with MiXCR anew, one entry per CDR3 protein. This sample has roughly 580,000 distinct CDR3 sequences, with roughly 14% found just once. The source material was blood. These receptors all come from a woman in her 30s with Graves' hyperthyroidism that later progressed to Graves' ophthalmopathy. Each CDR3 is given with its conserved first and last residue. The D gene is left open where the match is weak. Size is omitted from some rows. Given values are once, few, many or a class for expanded clones.

v_call,d_call,j_call,clone_size,cdr3_nt,cdr3_aa
TRBV3-1,NA,TRBJ1-1,NA,TGTGCCAGCAGCACCACACGGAACAATGAAGCTTTCTTT,CASSTTRNNEAFF
TRBV7-8,NA,TRBJ2-5,many,TGTGCCAGCAGCTCGCCGGGACTCGGACAAGAGACCCAGTACTTC,CASSSPGLGQETQYF
TRBV6-5,NA,TRBJ2-3,NA,TGTGCCAGCAGTTACGGAGGGGGCAGGGCAGATACGCAGTATTTT,CASSYGGGRADTQYF
TRBV6-1,NA,TRBJ2-2,many,TGTGCCAGCAGTGGACCAACAGGAGCGGTCGGGGAGCTGTTTTTT,CASSGPTGAVGELFF
TRBV3-1,NA,TRBJ2-2,few,TGTGCCAGCAGCCAAGATGAAAGTGGGGAGCTGTTTTTT,CASSQDESGELFF
TRBV7-3,NA,TRBJ2-7,many,TGTGCCAGCAGCTTAGAGGGCGGCTACGGCTACGAGCAGTACTTC,CASSLEGGYGYEQYF
TRBV10-3,NA,TRBJ2-3,many,TGTGCCATCAGTGACCGACTGTCAACTAGCACAGATACGCAGTATTTT,CAISDRLSTSTDTQYF
TRBV20-1,NA,TRBJ2-5,many,TGCAGTGCTCCCGGGACTGGGCAAGAGACCCAGTACTTC,CSAPGTGQETQYF
TRBV6-1,NA,TRBJ1-1,many,TGTGCCAGCAGTCCTAGGGGCCGGGAAACTGAAGCTTTCTTT,CASSPRGRETEAFF
TRBV10-2,NA,TRBJ2-3,NA,TGCGCCAGCCATCAAAGACCGGGACTCACAGATACGCAGTATTTT,CASHQRPGLTDTQYF
TRBV6-1,NA,TRBJ1-4,few,TGTGCCAGCTGGGAGGCGAGGGCTGAAAAACTGTTTTTT,CASWEARAEKLFF
TRBV29-1,NA,TRBJ1-4,many,TGCAGCGTTGATCCGGGGGCAGGTGAAAAACTGTTTTTT,CSVDPGAGEKLFF
TRBV9,TRBD1,TRBJ1-2,many,TGTGCCAGCAGCGTTCGGGACAGGGGCCATGAGAACTATGGCTACACCTTC,CASSVRDRGHENYGYTF
TRBV9,NA,TRBJ2-3,few,TGTGCCAGCAGCGTGAGCGGAACTAGCACAGATACGCAGTATTTT,CASSVSGTSTDTQYF
TRBV30,NA,TRBJ2-5,NA,TGCGCCAGGAGTGTACGGCAGTTAAAAGAGACCCAGTACTTC,CARSVRQLKETQYF
TRBV3-1,NA,TRBJ1-1,many,TGTGCCAGCAGCCAATCCTCAACTGAAGCTTTCTTT,CASSQSSTEAFF
TRBV27,TRBD1,TRBJ2-6,NA,TGTGCCAGCAGTTGGAGGGACAGGGGATCTGGGGCCAACGTCCTGACTTTC,CASSWRDRGSGANVLTF
TRBV30,NA,TRBJ1-1,NA,TGTGCCTGGAGTGTTGAGATGGGGAACACTGAAGCTTTCTTT,CAWSVEMGNTEAFF
TRBV7-3,TRBD2,TRBJ2-1,few,TGTGCCAGCAGCTTAGCGGGAGTTCACAATGAGCAGTTCTTC,CASSLAGVHNEQFF
TRBV4-3,NA,TRBJ2-2,few,TGCGCCAGCAGCCAAGATCAGGGGCCCACCGGGGAGCTGTTTTTT,CASSQDQGPTGELFF
TRBV5-1,NA,TRBJ2-3,few,TGCGCCAGCAGTTCTAACCTTCACACTACCACAGATACGCAGTATTTT,CASSSNLHTTTDTQYF
TRBV6-1,TRBD1,TRBJ1-5,many,TGTGCCAGCAGACGACAGGGTCAGCCCCAGCATTTT,CASRRQGQPQHF
TRBV3-1,TRBD1,TRBJ2-7,many,TGTGCCAGCAGCCACCGGACAGGGGCCTACGAGCAGTACTTC,CASSHRTGAYEQYF
TRBV20-1,TRBD2,TRBJ2-1,many,TGCAGTGCTAGCGGGAGGAGCTACAATGAGCAGTTCTTC,CSASGRSYNEQFF
TRBV13,NA,TRBJ2-1,many,TGTGCCAGCAGCTTAATGACTATAGGCGGGGATGAGCAGTTCTTC,CASSLMTIGGDEQFF
TRBV5-6,NA,TRBJ2-2,NA,TGTGCCAGCAGTTCCATGAGGCGCGCGAACACCGGGGAGCTGTTTTTT,CASSSMRRANTGELFF
TRBV3-1,TRBD2,TRBJ2-7,NA,TGTGCCAGCAGCCAACCTGGGACTAGCGGGAGGGCCTACGAGCAGTACTTC,CASSQPGTSGRAYEQYF
TRBV5-8,NA,TRBJ1-2,many,TGTGCCACATCGGGGGCTAACTATGGCTACACCTTC,CATSGANYGYTF
TRBV29-1,TRBD1,TRBJ1-2,many,TGCAGCGTCCAACAGGGGGATCCTAACTATGGCTACACCTTC,CSVQQGDPNYGYTF
TRBV28,TRBD1,TRBJ1-2,many,TGTGCCAGCTCGACCCCCTGGGGGACAGGGACATACTATGGCTACACCTTC,CASSTPWGTGTYYGYTF
TRBV7-9,TRBD1,TRBJ1-1,many,TGTGCCAGCACCGGACAGGGGAGTGTAGCTTTCTTT,CASTGQGSVAFF
TRBV28,NA,TRBJ2-2,few,TGTGCCAGCAGTTTATTCGAGAACACCGGGGAGCTGTTTTTT,CASSLFENTGELFF
TRBV7-9,TRBD2,TRBJ2-1,many,TGTGCCAGCAGCTTCCGGACTAGCGGGAGCTCCTACAATGAGCAGTTCTTC,CASSFRTSGSSYNEQFF
TRBV7-6,TRBD1,TRBJ1-4,NA,TGTGCCAGCAGCGACAGGGGACCTAATGAAAAACTGTTTTTT,CASSDRGPNEKLFF
TRBV18,NA,TRBJ1-2,many,TGTGCCAGCTCACCTGACAGCCGTCAATCTTATGGCTACACCTTC,CASSPDSRQSYGYTF
TRBV6-5,TRBD2,TRBJ2-7,NA,TGTGCCAGCAGTTACTCGATCGGGGGGAGCTCCTACGAGCAGTACTTC,CASSYSIGGSSYEQYF
TRBV6-2/TRBV6-3,NA,TRBJ1-1,few,TGTGCCACCGCCGACAGGGAAGCTTTCTTT,CATADREAFF
TRBV29-1,NA,TRBJ1-2,many,TGCAGCGTCCAAAGGGACGGCGGAGTCTATGGCTACACCTTC,CSVQRDGGVYGYTF
TRBV5-1,NA,TRBJ1-5,NA,TGCGCCAGCAGCTTGGAAGGGTTACCTAGCAATCAGCCCCAGCATTTT,CASSLEGLPSNQPQHF
TRBV27,NA,TRBJ2-1,many,TGTGCCAGCAGTCCTTCGGGGACAAACTACAATGAGCAGTTCTTC,CASSPSGTNYNEQFF
TRBV6-1,NA,TRBJ2-5,many,TGTGCCAGCATTATACCGGGACTGGAGACCCAGTACTTC,CASIIPGLETQYF